This T cell receptor (beta chain) was sequenced for a study of cytomegalovirus exposure and HLA in healthy donors. In its sample, this clone was seen a few times. Primers included in the PCR were 60 Vbeta and 13 Jbeta primers. Using immunoSEQ multiplex PCR, the repertoire was profiled, and TCRdb retains in-frame clones only, with some absent. This sample has under 200,000 clones; 87% occur once, and the top ten carry under 1.2%. Per the germline V gene, CDR1 is MGHRA and CDR2 is YSYEKL. The CDR3 sequence is 14 residues long. The V and J ends lost 0 bases and 7 bases respectively, with 9 bases between them.

The TCR originated in a boy aged 2 to 9 in good health and CMV-seronegative. The sequenced sample consisted of PBMCs. The V and J genes are TRBV4-1 and TRBJ1-4; D is ambiguous. Here the CDR3 reads CASSQDQTSEKLFF. The CDR3 nucleotides read TGCGCCAGCAGCCAAGATCAAACGAGTGAAAAACTGTTTTTT.